This TCR beta chain was sequenced in a study of cytomegalovirus exposure and HLA in healthy donors. Study findings and constraints: Follow-up analysis found HLA locus-dependent TCR association rates, highest for DRB1 and lowest for HLA-C.

The PCR made use of 60 Vbeta and 13 Jbeta primers. Some clones are missing from TCRdb's copy, which holds only in-frame ones; the method was immunoSEQ multiplex PCR. The sample holds about 190,000 clones, around 83% seen once. Germline V lookup: CDR1 SQVTM, CDR2 ANQGSEA. The ends were cut back, 5 bases at V and 0 bases at J, with 2 bases in the middle. The CDR3 contains 11 residues. Details on this clone: Its antigen is unidentified.

The chain is built from TRBV29-1 and TRBJ2-1; no firm D call. Sequenced sample: PBMCs. The sequence came from a woman aged 50 to 65 in good health and CMV-seropositive. For the CDR3, the DNA is TGCAGCGTTCTCTCCTACAATGAGCAGTTCTTC. This codes for CSVLSYNEQFF.